The next 5 T cell receptor beta chains were all read from a single sample in a study of blood T cell repertoires in COVID-19. Repertoires were generated with immunoSEQ multiplex PCR, while TCRdb's copy carries only in-frame clones and drops some. The data show 130,000 to 150,000 clones, 81% seen once. The sample was peripheral blood. The source of these receptors is a human donor with acute or convalescent COVID-19. The donor label of this sample is uncertain.

The J gene is TRBJ1-2, the V gene TRBV7-9, with TRBD1 matching 10 bases. Losses at the gene ends were 4 bases for V and 1 base for J; bases not matched to a gene: 3. Germline CDR1 is SEHNR and CDR2 is FQNEAQ (reference sequence). This CDR3 has 15 residues. CDR3 loop: CASSSGTGDNYGYTF. Written as DNA, the CDR3 is TGTGCCAGCAGCTCTGGGACAGGGGATAACTATGGCTACACCTTC.

J is TRBJ2-1 and V is TRBV27, with unresolved D. Germline lookup yields CDR1 MNHEY and CDR2 SMNVEV (reference sequence). Trimming removed 4 bases from V and 3 bases from J, with 4 bases in between. This CDR3 is built from 12 residues. CDR3 loop: CASSSFYNEQFF. The CDR3 DNA is TGTGCCAGCAGTTCTTTCTACAATGAGCAGTTCTTC.

The CDR3 spells CASTKLAGGRTEAFF. CDR3 sequence (DNA): TGTGCCAGCACTAAACTGGCCGGGGGGAGGACTGAAGCTTTCTTT. The genes are TRBV6-5 and TRBJ1-1; perhaps TRBD1 as D (5 bases). The V end lost 7 bases, the J end lost 5 bases, and 20 bases lay between the germline ends. From germline, CDR1 is MNHEY and CDR2 SVGAGI. This CDR3 has 15 residues.

The V call is TRBV6-5, the J call TRBJ2-7; D is possibly TRBD1 (6 bases). CDR3 length equals 12 residues. Germline assignment: CDR1 MNHEY and CDR2 SVGAGI. V lost 6 bases and J 0 bases, leaving 6 bases between the germline ends. The CDR3 here is CASRDSSYEQYV. DNA of the CDR3: TGTGCCAGCAGGGACAGCTCCTACGAGCAGTACGTC.

The V gene is TRBV4-2, the J gene TRBJ1-2; D is undetermined. This CDR3 contains 15 residues. The V end lost 0 bases, the J end lost 4 bases, and 12 bases lay between the germline ends. CDR1 is LGHNA, CDR2 YNFKEQ, per germline. CDR3 loop: CASSQDRVVLYGYTF. CDR3 nucleotides: TGTGCCAGCAGCCAAGATCGAGTAGTGCTCTATGGCTACACCTTC.